The clone carrying this T cell receptor (beta chain) was counted once. Germline assignment: CDR1 KGHSH and CDR2 LQKENI. The CDR3 contains 16 residues. V was clipped by 1 base and J by 6 bases; unmatched bases: 11. Sequenced by immunoSEQ multiplex PCR; TCRdb stores in-frame clones only, minus some. Among about 180,000 clones, about 92% were seen once, and the ten largest hold around 1.4%. The data were obtained in a study of control samples from healthy donors and cancer patients. The rearrangement uses TRBV18 and TRBJ1-2, with TRBD1 identical over 7 bases. The specimen sequenced was blood. This clonotype was obtained from a young man in good health. The CDR3 loop is CASSPRTPGQRNGYTF. The CDR3 region has the DNA TGTGCCAGCTCACCACGGACGCCGGGACAGAGGAATGGCTACACCTTC.